Included here is one T cell receptor (beta chain) sequence, with context. Its specificity is unknown. Mismatch with germline at one junction end may stem from a read error. PCR involved 60 Vbeta and 13 Jbeta primers. Sequencing was performed with immunoSEQ multiplex PCR; in TCRdb, only in-frame clones are kept and a portion is missing. The sample includes about 140,000 clones, more than 60% of them seen just once. The record originates from a study of cytomegalovirus exposure and HLA in healthy donors. General study points: With later analysis, a missense DCLRE1C variant became linked to TCR beta V- and J-gene trimming. With further analysis later on, most CMV-associated TCR beta chains appeared HLA-restricted. Later analysis indicated greater clonal expansion among HLA-associated TCR beta chains than among equally common other chains.

The CDR3 covers 16 residues. CDR1 and CDR2 (germline): SEHNR, FQNEAQ (reference sequence). The rearrangement uses TRBV7-9 and TRBJ1-2; D might be TRBD1 (6 bases). The sequence was collected from a man aged 25-40 years in good health and CMV-seropositive. The sequencing sample was made of PBMCs. The CDR3 DNA sequence: TGTTCCAGCAGCGGGGGGGAGATGACAGGCCTCTATGGCTACACCTTC. The encoded protein is CSSSGGEMTGLYGYTF.